Given below is one TCR beta chain in context. In the authors' workflow: Nucleated cell counts were estimated from reference gene primer amplification. TCRdb's copy holds only in-frame clones and misses some; the assay was immunoSEQ multiplex PCR. V and J calls and clone size follow that table, whereas D and trimming were derived from the DNA. The table has about 150,000 clones, 87% seen once; the top ten hold about 6%. These data are taken from a study of blood T cell repertoires in COVID-19. From germline, CDR1 is LNHDA and CDR2 SQIVND (reference sequence). V was cut by 4 bases and J by 8 bases, with 14 bases left in between. This CDR3 region has 13 residues.

This receptor was taken from an elderly man with acute or convalescent COVID-19. Material for sequencing was peripheral blood. The chain combines TRBV19 with TRBJ1-1; D perhaps matches TRBD1 (5 bases). The CDR3 sequence is CASSTSGGEEAFF. CDR3 coding DNA: TGTGCCAGTAGTACGTCCGGGGGAGAGGAAGCTTTCTTT. Together with reference TRBV19 and TRBJ1-1, the CDR3 gives the full variable domain: DGGITQSPKYLFRKEGQNVTLSCEQNLNHDAMYWYRQDPGQGLRLIYYSQIVNDFQKGDIAEGYSVSREKKESFPLTVTSAQKNPTAFYLCASSTSGGEEAFFGQGTRLTVV.